Sequencing of this TCR beta chain was carried out in a study of cytomegalovirus exposure and HLA in healthy donors. Profiling relied on immunoSEQ multiplex PCR, and the TCRdb table lists in-frame clones only, not all of them. The sample consists of approximately 190,000 clones, more than 80% of them appearing once. The CDR3 has 16 amino acids. Germline V gene data show CDR1 as MDHEN and CDR2 as SYDVKM. Trimming removed 2 bases at V and 3 bases at J, with 13 bases between. This sequence joins TRBV28 and TRBJ2-2; tentative D call: TRBD1 (5 bases). The clonotype comes from a young man in good health and CMV-seropositive. The sequencing input was PBMCs. Written as DNA, the CDR3 is TGTGCCAGCAGTTTAAACTCAAAAGGGGACACCGGGGAGCTGTTTTTT. Its translation: CASSLNSKGDTGELFF.